This TCR beta chain was observed in a study of blood T cell repertoires in COVID-19. Study at large: Both acute and convalescent COVID-19 samples were obtained from the United States, Italy and Spain.

Patients from Seattle were sampled longitudinally, starting during active infection. Authors' processing steps: Reference gene primer amplification gave estimated nucleated cell counts. Sequenced by immunoSEQ multiplex PCR; TCRdb stores in-frame clones only, minus some. The V and J calls and clone size are taken from that table; D and trimming were inferred from the DNA. The sample contains about 350,000 clones, over 85% of which appear only once. Trimming took 5 bases from V and 6 from J, leaving 13 bases between them. CDR3 length equals 13 residues. CDR1 SNHLY and CDR2 FYNNEI come from the germline V gene.

The gene calls are TRBV2 and TRBJ1-1; D might be TRBD1 (6 bases). This sequence originates from a woman aged 55-75 years with COVID-19, enrolled during active disease. The sequencing sample was made of peripheral blood. CDR3 bases: TGTGCCAGCAGTATGACAGGAGGTGCTGAAGCTTTCTTT. Its protein product is CASSMTGGAEAFF.